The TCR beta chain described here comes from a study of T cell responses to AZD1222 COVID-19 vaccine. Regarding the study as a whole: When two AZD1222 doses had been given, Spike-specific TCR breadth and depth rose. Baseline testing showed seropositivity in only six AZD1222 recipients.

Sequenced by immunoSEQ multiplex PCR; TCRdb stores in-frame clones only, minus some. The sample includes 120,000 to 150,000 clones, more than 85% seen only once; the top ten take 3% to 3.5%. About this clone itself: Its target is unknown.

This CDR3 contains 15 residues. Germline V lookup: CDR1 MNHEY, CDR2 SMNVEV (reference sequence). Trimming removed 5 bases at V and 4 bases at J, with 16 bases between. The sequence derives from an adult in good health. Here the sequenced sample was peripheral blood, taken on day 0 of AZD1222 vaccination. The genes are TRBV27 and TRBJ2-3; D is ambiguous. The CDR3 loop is CASSPPGFRPDTQYF. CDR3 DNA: TGTGCCAGCAGTCCCCCGGGTTTTCGACCAGATACGCAGTATTTT.